This TCR beta chain was sequenced for a study of vaccination and CD4 T cells after COVID-19. Study-wide context: The cells in question were stimulated using overlapping spike peptides derived from SARS-CoV-2, HCoV-NL63, HCoV-OC43 and HCoV-229E.

Details on this clonotype: Antigen unknown.

Study observations and caveats: Looking at convalescent patients, a median approximately 86% of reactive clones were present only post-vaccination.

Germline loops: CDR1 SGHTA, CDR2 FQGNSA. CDR3 size: 14 residues. V was pared by 3 bases and J by 5 bases, with 13 bases between. Described treatment: approximately 11-day PBMC culture with coronavirus spike peptide pools or control peptides (ViraFEST assay). Gathered ahead of the COVID-19 pandemic (2011-2018) were the CD4+ T cells of the unexposed donor. Cell supply allowing, SARS-CoV-2 S/N and four cold-coronavirus spikes probed unexposed-donor CD4+ T cells. Oncomine TCR Beta short-read sequencing was applied to DNA from cultured CD4+ T cells. MiXCR, run by TCRdb on the PCR reads, gives a single entry per CDR3 protein. This sample carries around 5,700 distinct CDR3 sequences, 25% to 30% of them seen once, and the ten largest clones take roughly 18%.

The source of this sequence is a human donor in good health. The sequencing input was CD4+ T cells from blood, cultured in vitro. The rearrangement links TRBV7-2 to TRBJ2-5, with D possibly called TRBD1 or TRBD2 (5 bases each). CDR3 coding DNA: TGTGCCAGCAGCTTCCAAACAGGCGGGGAGACCCAGTACTTC. Protein sequence: CASSFQTGGETQYF.